This entry lists 6 T cell receptor beta chains sequenced from one sample in a study of cytomegalovirus exposure and HLA in healthy donors. The primer mix had 60 Vbeta and 13 Jbeta primers. Profiling relied on immunoSEQ multiplex PCR, and the TCRdb table lists in-frame clones only, not all of them. The sample shows roughly 220,000 clones, approximately 78% of them seen only once. The source material was PBMCs. The origin of the receptors is a woman in her thirties or forties in good health and CMV-seronegative.

The chain is built from TRBV7-9 and TRBJ1-1, with a tentative D call TRBD1 (6 bases). Trimming stripped 3 bases from V and 3 bases from J, with 14 bases between. CDR3 size: 15 residues. Germline V lookup: CDR1 SEHNR, CDR2 FQNEAQ (reference sequence). The CDR3 nucleotides are TGTGCCAGCAGCTTGGGGGCCGTAGTATACACTGAAGCTTTCTTT. Translated, it gives CASSLGAVVYTEAFF.

In DNA, the CDR3 is TGTGCCAGCAGCTTCCCGTACAGGGCGGACGAGCAGTACTTC. Translating gives CASSFPYRADEQYF. The chain links TRBV11-2 to TRBJ2-5, with D maybe TRBD1 (6 bases). The DNA end favors TRBJ2-7, so the J call may be wrong. CDR3 length: 14 amino acids. CDR1 SGHAT and CDR2 FQNNGV come from the germline V gene.

The CDR3 nucleotides read TGTGCCAGCAGCTTCCCAGGGAACACCGGGGAGCTGTTTTTT. Encoded protein: CASSFPGNTGELFF. V is TRBV7-3 and J is TRBJ2-2; D not certain. Trimming removed 3 bases at V and 1 base at J, with 6 bases between. CDR3 length: 14 residues. The germline gives CDR1 SGHTA, CDR2 FQGTGA.

The chain links TRBV10-2 to TRBJ1-1; a possible D gene is TRBD1 (5 bases). Trimming removed 0 bases from V and 6 bases from J, with 8 bases in between. This CDR3 contains 13 residues. In germline, CDR1 is WSHSY, CDR2 SAAADI. The DNA for the CDR3 is TGCGCCAGCAGTGAGTCGTACAGGTCTGAAGCTTTCTTT. Protein product: CASSESYRSEAFF.

The rearrangement links TRBV23-1 to TRBJ1-5; D not certain. TRBV23-1 is an ORF; its function is uncertain. The V end was cut by 2 bases, the J end by 3 bases, with 11 bases between. CDR3 length: 15 amino acids. CDR3 bases: TGCGCCAGCAGTCAACGGGAGGGCGTCAATCAGCCCCAGCATTTT. This sequence encodes CASSQREGVNQPQHF.

This chain links TRBV19 with TRBJ1-1; D might be TRBD1 (5 bases). Trimming pared 6 bases from V and 5 bases from J, leaving 16 bases between. This CDR3 is 14 amino acids long. The V gene's germline CDR1 is LNHDA and CDR2 SQIVND (reference sequence). The CDR3 spells CASRLFQGTTEAFF. In DNA form, the CDR3 reads TGTGCCAGTAGACTTTTTCAGGGTACGACTGAAGCTTTCTTT.